This T cell receptor beta chain was sequenced during a study of T cell repertoires in cytomegalovirus infection. Findings and limits, study-wide: HLA-C-restricted CMV clonotypes gave the most frequent clonotype in two of eight donors.

J lost 0 bases, V lost 6 bases, and 1 base had no gene match. The CDR3 contains 14 residues. Germline V lookup: CDR1 MNHNS, CDR2 SASEGT. This clonotype was seen ten or more times. No antigen is known for it. MiXCR, run by TCRdb on the reads, gives a single entry per CDR3 protein. The table includes roughly 990,000 distinct CDR3 sequences, around 32% detected once. V and J are TRBV6-1 and TRBJ2-2; TRBD2 agrees at 7 bases. This receptor was identified in a human donor in good health (CMV status not recorded). Some clones in this sample may be carry-over from other donors' samples. The material was cultured CD8+ T cells from PBMCs, obtained from culture after CMV antigen stimulation. CDR3 in amino acids: CASSGGSNTGELFF. CDR3 DNA sequence: TGTGCCAGCAGCGGGGGGTCGAACACCGGGGAGCTGTTTTTT.